The source of this T cell receptor (beta chain) is a study of early T cells in non-severe SARS-CoV-2 infection. Germline V gives CDR1 SNHLY, CDR2 FYNNEI. With 8 bases clipped from V and 5 bases from J, the junction kept 6 bases outside the gene matches. The CDR3 consists of 14 residues. Ten or more counts support this clonotype. TCRdb itself ran the 5' RACE reads through MiXCR, one entry per CDR3 protein. The sample consists of tens of thousands of distinct CDR3 sequences, about 4.5% of them appearing once. This clonotype was obtained from an adult who was a healthcare worker with PCR-confirmed SARS-CoV-2 infection or an uninfected control (not recorded which). Sequences were obtained from whole blood. This chain links TRBV2 with TRBJ2-2; 9 nucleotides line up with TRBD1. For the CDR3, the DNA is TGTGCCAGCGTACAGGGGGCGAGGACCGGGGAGCTGTTTTTT. This translates into CASVQGARTGELFF.